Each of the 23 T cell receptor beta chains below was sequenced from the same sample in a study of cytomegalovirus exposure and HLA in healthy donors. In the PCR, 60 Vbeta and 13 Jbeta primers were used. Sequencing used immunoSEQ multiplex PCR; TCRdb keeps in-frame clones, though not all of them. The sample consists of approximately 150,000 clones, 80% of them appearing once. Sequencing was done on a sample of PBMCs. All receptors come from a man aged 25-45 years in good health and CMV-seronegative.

For the CDR3, the DNA is TGTGCCATCAGCCCTGAAGGGGACACTGAAGCTTTCTTT. It encodes CAISPEGDTEAFF. This chain uses TRBV10-3 with TRBJ1-1; perhaps TRBD1 as D (5 bases). V lost 6 bases and J 3 bases, leaving 11 bases between the germline ends. The CDR3 has 13 amino acids. Germline V gene lookup returns CDR1 ENHRY and CDR2 SYGVKD.

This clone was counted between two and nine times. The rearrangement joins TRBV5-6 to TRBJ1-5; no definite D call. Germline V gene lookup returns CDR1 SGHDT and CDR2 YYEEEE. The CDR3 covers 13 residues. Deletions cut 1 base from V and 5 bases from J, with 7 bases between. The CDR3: CASSLTAHQPQHF. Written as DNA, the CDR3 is TGTGCCAGCAGCTTGACAGCTCATCAGCCCCAGCATTTT.

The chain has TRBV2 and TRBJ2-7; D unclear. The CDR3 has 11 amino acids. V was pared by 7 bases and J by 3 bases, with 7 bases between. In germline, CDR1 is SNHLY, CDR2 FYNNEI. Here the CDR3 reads CASTYSYEQYF. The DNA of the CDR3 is TGTGCCAGCACCTACAGCTACGAGCAGTACTTC.

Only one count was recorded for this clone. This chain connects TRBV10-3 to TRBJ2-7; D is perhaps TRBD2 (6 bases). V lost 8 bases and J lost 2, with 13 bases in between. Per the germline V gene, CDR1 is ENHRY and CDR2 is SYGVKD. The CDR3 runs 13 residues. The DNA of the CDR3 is TGTGCCATCCAATGGGACTCCCCCTACGAGCAGTACTTC. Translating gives CAIQWDSPYEQYF.

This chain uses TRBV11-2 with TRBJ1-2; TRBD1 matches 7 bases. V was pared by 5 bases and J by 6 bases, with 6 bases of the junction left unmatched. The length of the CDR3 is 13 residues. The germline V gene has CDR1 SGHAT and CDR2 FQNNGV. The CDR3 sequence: CASSADRDHGYTF. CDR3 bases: TGTGCCAGCAGCGCCGACAGGGACCATGGCTACACCTTC. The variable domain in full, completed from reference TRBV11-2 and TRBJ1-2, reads EAGVAQSPRYKIIEKRQSVAFWCNPISGHATLYWYQQILGQGPKLLIQFQNNGVVDDSQLPKDRFSAERLKGVDSTLKIQPAKLEDSAVYLCASSADRDHGYTFGSGTRLTVV.

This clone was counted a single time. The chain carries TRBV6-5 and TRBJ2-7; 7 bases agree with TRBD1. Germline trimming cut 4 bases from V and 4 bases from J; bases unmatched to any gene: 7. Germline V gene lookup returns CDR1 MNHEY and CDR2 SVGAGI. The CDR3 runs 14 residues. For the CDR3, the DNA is TGTGCCAGCAGTTCCAACAGGGGCTGGTACGAGCAGTACTTC. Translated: CASSSNRGWYEQYF.

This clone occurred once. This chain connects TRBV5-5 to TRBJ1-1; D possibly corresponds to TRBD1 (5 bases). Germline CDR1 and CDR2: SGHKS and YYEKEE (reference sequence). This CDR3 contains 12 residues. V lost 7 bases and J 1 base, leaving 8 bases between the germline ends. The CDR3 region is CASSGENTEAFF. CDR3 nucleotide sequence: TGTGCCAGCTCGGGGGAGAACACTGAAGCTTTCTTT.

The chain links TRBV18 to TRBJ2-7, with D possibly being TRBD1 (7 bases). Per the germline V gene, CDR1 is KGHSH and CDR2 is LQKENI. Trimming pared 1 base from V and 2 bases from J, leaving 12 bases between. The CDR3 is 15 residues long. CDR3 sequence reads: CASSPRRGQAYEQYF. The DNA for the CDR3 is TGTGCCAGCTCACCACGGAGGGGGCAAGCCTACGAGCAGTACTTC.

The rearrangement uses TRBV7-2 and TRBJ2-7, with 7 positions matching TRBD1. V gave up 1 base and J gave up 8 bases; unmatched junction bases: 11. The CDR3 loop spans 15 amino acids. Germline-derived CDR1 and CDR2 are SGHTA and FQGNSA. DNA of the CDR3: TGTGCCAGCAGCTTAGGTGGGACAGAACCTACGAAGCAGTACTTC. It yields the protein CASSLGGTEPTKQYF.

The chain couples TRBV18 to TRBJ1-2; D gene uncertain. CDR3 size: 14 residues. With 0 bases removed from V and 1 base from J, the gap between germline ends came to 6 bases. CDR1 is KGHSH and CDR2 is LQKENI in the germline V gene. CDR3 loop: CASSPPRNNYGYTF. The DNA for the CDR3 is TGTGCCAGCTCACCACCCAGGAATAACTATGGCTACACCTTC.

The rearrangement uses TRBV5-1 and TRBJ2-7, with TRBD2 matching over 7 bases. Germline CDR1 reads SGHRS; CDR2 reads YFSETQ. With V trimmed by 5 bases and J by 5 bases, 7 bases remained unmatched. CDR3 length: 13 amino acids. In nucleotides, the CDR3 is TGCGCCAGCAGTCTAGCGGTCCGGGACGAGCAGTACTTC. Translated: CASSLAVRDEQYF.

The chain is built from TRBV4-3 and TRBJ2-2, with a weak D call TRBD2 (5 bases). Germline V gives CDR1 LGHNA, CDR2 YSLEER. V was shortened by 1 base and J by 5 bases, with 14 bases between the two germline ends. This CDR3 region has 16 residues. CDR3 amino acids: CASSQGVGEWTGELFF. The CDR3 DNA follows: TGCGCCAGCAGCCAAGGGGTTGGGGAGTGGACCGGGGAGCTGTTTTTT.

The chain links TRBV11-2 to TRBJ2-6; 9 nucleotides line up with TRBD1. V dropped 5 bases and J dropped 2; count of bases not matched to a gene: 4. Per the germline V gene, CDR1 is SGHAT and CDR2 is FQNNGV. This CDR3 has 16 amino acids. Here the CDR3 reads CASSPTGGAGANVLTF. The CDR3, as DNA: TGTGCCAGCAGCCCGACAGGGGGGGCTGGGGCCAACGTCCTGACTTTC.

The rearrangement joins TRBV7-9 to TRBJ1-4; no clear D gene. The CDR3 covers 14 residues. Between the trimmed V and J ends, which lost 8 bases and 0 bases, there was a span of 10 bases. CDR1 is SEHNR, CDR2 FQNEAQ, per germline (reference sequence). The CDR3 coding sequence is TGTGCCAGCTCCCCTTTAGCAACTAATGAAAAACTGTTTTTT. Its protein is CASSPLATNEKLFF.

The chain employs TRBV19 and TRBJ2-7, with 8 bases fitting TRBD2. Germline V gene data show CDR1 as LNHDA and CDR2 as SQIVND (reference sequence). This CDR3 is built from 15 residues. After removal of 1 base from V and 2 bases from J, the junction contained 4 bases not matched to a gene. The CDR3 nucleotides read TGTGCCAGTAGTATAGGTCTAGCGGGTGCCTACGAGCAGTACTTC. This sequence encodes CASSIGLAGAYEQYF.

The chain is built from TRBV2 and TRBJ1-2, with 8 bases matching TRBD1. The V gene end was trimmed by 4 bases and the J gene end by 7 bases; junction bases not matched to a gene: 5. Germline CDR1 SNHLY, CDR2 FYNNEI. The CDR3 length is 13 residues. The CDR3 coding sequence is TGTGCCAGCAGTGGGACAGGGACAGGTGGCTACACCTTC. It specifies CASSGTGTGGYTF.

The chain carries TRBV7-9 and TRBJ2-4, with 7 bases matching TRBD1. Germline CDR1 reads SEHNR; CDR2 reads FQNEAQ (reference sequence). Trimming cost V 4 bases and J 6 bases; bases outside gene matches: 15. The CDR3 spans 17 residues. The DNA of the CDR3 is TGTGCCAGCAGCTCCCCGAACCAACTAGGGGGCGGAAACATTCAGTACTTC. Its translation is CASSSPNQLGGGNIQYF.

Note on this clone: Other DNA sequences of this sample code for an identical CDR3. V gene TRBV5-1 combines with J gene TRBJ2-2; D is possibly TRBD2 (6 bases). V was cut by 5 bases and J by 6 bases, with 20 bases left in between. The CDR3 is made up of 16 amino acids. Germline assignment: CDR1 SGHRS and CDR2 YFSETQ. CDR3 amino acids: CASSQVGSSVAGELFF. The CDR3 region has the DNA TGCGCCAGCAGTCAAGTAGGCTCTAGCGTGGCCGGGGAGCTGTTTTTT.

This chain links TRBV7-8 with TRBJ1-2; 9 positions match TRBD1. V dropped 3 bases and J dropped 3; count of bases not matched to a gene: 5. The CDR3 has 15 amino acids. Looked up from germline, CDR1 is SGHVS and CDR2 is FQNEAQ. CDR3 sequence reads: CASSLDRGGDYGYTF. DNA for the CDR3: TGTGCCAGCAGCTTGGACAGGGGAGGAGACTATGGCTACACCTTC.

CDR3 residues: CASSTTPAGTGIQYF. CDR3 DNA: TGTGCCAGTAGTACAACCCCAGCAGGGACAGGCATTCAGTACTTC. The chain carries TRBV19 and TRBJ2-4, with TRBD1 matching 8 bases. The CDR3 contains 15 residues. Germline V gene data show CDR1 as LNHDA and CDR2 as SQIVND (reference sequence). Germline trimming cut 4 bases from V and 9 bases from J; bases unmatched to any gene: 11. The variable domain in full, with the rest retrieved from reference TRBV19 and TRBJ2-4, is DGGITQSPKYLFRKEGQNVTLSCEQNLNHDAMYWYRQDPGQGLRLIYYSQIVNDFQKGDIAEGYSVSREKKESFPLTVTSAQKNPTAFYLCASSTTPAGTGIQYFGAGTRLSVL.

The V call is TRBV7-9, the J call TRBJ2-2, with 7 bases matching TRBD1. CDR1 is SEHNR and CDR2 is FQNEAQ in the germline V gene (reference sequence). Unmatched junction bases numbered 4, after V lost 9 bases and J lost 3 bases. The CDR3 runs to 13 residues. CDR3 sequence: CARTGSHTGELFF. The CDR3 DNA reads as TGTGCCAGGACAGGGTCGCACACCGGGGAGCTGTTTTTT.

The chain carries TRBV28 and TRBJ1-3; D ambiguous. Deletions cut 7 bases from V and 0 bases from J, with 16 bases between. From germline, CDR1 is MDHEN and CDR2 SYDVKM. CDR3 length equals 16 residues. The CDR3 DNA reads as TGTGCCAGCACCTTTGACACCACCTACTCTGGAAACACCATATATTTT. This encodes CASTFDTTYSGNTIYF.

CDR3 sequence: CASSMVDRSYEQYF. The CDR3 DNA reads as TGTGCCAGTAGTATGGTAGACAGGTCCTACGAGCAGTACTTC. The genes are TRBV19 and TRBJ2-7; maybe TRBD1 (6 bases). The CDR3 totals 14 residues. V was clipped by 3 bases and J by 1 base, with 10 bases between them. Germline loops: CDR1 LNHDA, CDR2 SQIVND (reference sequence).